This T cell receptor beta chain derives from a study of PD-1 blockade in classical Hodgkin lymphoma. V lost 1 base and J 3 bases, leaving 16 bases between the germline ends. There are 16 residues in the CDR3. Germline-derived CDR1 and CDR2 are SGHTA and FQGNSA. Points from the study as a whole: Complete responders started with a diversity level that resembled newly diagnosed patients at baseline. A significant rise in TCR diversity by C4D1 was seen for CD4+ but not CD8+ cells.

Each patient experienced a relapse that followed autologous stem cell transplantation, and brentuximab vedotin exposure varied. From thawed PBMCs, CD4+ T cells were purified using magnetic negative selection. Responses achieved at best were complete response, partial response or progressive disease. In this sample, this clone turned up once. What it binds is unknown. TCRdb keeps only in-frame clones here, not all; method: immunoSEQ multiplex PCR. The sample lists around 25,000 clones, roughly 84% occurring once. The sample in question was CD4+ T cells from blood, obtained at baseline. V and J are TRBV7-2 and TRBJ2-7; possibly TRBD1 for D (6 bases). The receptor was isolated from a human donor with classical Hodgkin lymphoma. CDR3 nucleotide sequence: TGTGCCAGCAGCTTAGTAGGAGGTCAAGGGGGCTACGAGCAGTACTTC. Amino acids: CASSLVGGQGGYEQYF.